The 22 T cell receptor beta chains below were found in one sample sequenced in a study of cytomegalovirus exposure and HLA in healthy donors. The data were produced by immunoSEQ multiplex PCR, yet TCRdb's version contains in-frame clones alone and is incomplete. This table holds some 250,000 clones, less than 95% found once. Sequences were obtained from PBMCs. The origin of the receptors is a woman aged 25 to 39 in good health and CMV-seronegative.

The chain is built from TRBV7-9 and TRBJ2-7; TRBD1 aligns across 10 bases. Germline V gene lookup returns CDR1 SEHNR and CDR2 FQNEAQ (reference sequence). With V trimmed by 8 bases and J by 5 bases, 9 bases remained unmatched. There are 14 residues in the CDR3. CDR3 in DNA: TGTGCCAGCTTCAGGGGACAGGGGTCGAACGAGCAGTACTTC. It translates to CASFRGQGSNEQYF.

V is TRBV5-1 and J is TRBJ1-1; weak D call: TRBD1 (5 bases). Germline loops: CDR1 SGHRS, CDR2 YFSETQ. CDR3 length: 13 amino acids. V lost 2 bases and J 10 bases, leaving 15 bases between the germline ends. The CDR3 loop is CASSLTTRVTAFF. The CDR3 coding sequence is TGCGCCAGCAGCTTAACGACCAGGGTGACAGCTTTCTTT.

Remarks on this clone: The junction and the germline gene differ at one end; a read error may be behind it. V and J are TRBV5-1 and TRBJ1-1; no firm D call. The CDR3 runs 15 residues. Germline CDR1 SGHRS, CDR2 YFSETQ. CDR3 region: CASSIDGSRNSEAFF. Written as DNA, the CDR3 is TGCGCCAGCAGCATCGACGGGAGCCGTAACAGTGAAGCTTTCTTT.

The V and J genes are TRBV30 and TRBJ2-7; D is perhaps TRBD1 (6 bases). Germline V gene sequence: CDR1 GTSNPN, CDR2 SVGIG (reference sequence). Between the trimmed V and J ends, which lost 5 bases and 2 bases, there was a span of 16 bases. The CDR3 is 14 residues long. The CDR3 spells CAWGPVSGAYEQYF. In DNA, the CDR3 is TGTGCCTGGGGGCCCGTATCAGGGGCCTACGAGCAGTACTTC.

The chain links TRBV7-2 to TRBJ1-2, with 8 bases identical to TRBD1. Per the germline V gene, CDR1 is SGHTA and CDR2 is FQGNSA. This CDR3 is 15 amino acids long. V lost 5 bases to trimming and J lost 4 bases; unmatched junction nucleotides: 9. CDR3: CASSLSGQVAYGYTF. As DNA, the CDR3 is TGTGCCAGCAGCCTCTCGGGACAGGTGGCCTATGGCTACACCTTC.

The CDR3 coding sequence is TGCGCCAGCAGTGAGTTCTTTCTTTCAGGGGGCGGAGAGACCCAGTACTTC. This codes for CASSEFFLSGGGETQYF. The chain links TRBV10-2 to TRBJ2-5; 8 bases are shared with TRBD1. This CDR3 comprises 17 residues. V shed 1 base, J shed 4 bases, and the junction held 11 bases outside the gene matches. Germline-derived CDR1 and CDR2 are WSHSY and SAAADI.

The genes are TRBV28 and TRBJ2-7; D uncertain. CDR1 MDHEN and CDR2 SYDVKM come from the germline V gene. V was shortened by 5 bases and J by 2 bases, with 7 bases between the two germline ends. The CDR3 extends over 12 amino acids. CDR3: CASSPPAYEQYF. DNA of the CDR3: TGTGCCAGCAGTCCCCCAGCCTACGAGCAGTACTTC.

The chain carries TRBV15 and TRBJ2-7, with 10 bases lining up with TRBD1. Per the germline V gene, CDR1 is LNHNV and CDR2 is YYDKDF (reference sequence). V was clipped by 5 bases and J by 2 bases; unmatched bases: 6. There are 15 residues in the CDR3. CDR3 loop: CATSVEGTGAYEQYF. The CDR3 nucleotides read TGTGCCACCAGCGTGGAAGGGACAGGGGCCTACGAGCAGTACTTC.

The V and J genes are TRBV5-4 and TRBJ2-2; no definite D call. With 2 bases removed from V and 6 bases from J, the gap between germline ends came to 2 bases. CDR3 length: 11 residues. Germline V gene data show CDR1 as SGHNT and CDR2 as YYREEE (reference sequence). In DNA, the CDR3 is TGTGCCAGCAGCTTCTCCGGGGAGCTGTTTTTT. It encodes CASSFSGELFF.

The CDR3 loop reads CASSLNDSTWETQYF. The CDR3 bases are TGTGCCAGCAGCTTAAACGACAGTACTTGGGAGACCCAGTACTTC. The chain recombines TRBV13 with TRBJ2-5; TRBD1 might be the D (5 bases). Trimming shortened V by 2 bases and J by 5 bases, and 15 bases separated the two germline ends. The CDR3 has 15 amino acids. Germline V lookup: CDR1 PRHDT, CDR2 FYEKMQ (reference sequence).

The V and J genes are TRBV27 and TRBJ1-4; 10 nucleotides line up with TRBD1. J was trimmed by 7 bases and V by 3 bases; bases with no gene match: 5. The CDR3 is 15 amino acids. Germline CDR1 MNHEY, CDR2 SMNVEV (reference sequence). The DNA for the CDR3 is TGTGCCAGCAGTTTTTTGACAGGGGGCGGTGAAAAACTGTTTTTT. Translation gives CASSFLTGGGEKLFF.

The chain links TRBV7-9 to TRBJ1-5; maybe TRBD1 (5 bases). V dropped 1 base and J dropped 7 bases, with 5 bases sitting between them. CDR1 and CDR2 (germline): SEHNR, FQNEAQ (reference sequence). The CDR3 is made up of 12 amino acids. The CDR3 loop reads CASSLGGQPQHF. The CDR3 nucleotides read TGTGCCAGCAGCTTAGGGGGCCAGCCCCAGCATTTT.

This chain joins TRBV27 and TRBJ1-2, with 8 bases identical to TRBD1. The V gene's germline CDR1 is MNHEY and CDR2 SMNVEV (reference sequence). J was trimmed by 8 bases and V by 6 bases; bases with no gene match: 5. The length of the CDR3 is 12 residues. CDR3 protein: CASSDRGRGYTF. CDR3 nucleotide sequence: TGTGCCAGCAGCGACAGGGGCCGGGGCTACACCTTC.

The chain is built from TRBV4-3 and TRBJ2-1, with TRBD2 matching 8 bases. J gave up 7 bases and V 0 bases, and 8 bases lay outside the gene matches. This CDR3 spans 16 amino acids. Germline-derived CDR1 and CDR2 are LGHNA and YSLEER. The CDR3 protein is CASSQELAGGRNEQFF. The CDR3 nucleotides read TGCGCCAGCAGCCAAGAACTTGCGGGAGGTCGGAATGAGCAGTTCTTC.

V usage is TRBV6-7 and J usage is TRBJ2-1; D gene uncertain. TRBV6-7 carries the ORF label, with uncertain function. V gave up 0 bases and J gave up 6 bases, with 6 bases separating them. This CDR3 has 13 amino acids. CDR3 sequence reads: CASSYSNPNEQFF. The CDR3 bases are TGTGCCAGCAGTTACTCGAATCCCAATGAGCAGTTCTTC.

The chain's CDR3 is CASSLSAGGGYEQYF. The CDR3 DNA reads as TGTGCCAGCAGTTTATCGGCGGGGGGGGGTTACGAGCAGTACTTC. The chain couples TRBV27 to TRBJ2-7; 9 bases match TRBD2. After removal of 0 bases from V and 4 bases from J, the junction contained 4 bases not matched to a gene. The CDR3 sequence is 15 residues long. CDR1 is MNHEY, CDR2 SMNVEV, per germline (reference sequence).

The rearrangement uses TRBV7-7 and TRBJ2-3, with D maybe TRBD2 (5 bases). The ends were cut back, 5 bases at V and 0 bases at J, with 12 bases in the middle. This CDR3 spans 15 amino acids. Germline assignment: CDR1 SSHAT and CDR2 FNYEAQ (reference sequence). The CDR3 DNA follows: TGTGCCAGCAGCCGCGGATGGACTAGCACAGATACGCAGTATTTT. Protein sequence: CASSRGWTSTDTQYF.

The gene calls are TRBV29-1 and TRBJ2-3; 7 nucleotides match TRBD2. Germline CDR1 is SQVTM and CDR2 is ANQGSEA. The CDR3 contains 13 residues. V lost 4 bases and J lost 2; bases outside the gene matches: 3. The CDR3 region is CSVGRESTDTQYF. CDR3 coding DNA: TGCAGCGTTGGGCGGGAGTCCACAGATACGCAGTATTTT.

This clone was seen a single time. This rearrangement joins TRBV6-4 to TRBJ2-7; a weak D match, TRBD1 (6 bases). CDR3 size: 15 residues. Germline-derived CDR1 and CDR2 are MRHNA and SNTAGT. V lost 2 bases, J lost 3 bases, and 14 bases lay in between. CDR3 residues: CASSDAHEGVYEQYF. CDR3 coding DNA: TGTGCCAGCAGTGACGCTCATGAGGGGGTCTACGAGCAGTACTTC.

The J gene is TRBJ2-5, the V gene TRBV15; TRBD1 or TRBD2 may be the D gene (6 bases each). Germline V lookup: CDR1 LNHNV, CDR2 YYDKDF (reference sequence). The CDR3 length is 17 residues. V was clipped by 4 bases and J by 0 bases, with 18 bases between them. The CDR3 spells CATSTKRRGTNQETQYF. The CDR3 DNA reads TGTGCCACCAGCACTAAGAGGCGCGGGACAAACCAAGAGACCCAGTACTTC.

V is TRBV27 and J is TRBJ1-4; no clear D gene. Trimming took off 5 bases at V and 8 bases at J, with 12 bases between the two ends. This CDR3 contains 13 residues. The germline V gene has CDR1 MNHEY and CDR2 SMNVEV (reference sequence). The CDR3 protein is CASSTTLREKLFF. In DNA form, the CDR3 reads TGTGCCAGCAGTACTACATTGAGGGAAAAACTGTTTTTT.

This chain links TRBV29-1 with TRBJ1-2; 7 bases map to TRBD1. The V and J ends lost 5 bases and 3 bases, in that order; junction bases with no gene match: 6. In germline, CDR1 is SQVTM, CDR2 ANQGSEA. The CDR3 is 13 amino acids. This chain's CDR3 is CSVPGQGDYGYTF. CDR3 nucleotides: TGCAGCGTTCCGGGGCAGGGGGACTATGGCTACACCTTC.